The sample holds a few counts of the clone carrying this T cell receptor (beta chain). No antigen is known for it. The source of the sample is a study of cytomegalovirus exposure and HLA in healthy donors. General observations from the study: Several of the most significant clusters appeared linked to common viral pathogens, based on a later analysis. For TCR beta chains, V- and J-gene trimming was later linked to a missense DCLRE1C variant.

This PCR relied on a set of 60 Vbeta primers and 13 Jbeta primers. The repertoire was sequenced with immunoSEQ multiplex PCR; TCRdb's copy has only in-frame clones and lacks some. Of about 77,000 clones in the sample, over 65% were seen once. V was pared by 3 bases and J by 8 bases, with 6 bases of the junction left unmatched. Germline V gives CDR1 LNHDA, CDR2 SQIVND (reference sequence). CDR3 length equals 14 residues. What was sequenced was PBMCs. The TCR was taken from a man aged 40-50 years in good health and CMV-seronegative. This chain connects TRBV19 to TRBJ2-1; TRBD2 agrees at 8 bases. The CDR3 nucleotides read TGTGCCAGTAGTATCGGGCGGGAGGTGCATGAGCAGTTCTTC. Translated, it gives CASSIGREVHEQFF.